What follows are 10 T cell receptor beta chains derived from one specimen sequenced in a study of metastatic and nonmetastatic thyroid tumors. Each patient came to thyroid surgery without any prior treatment (of any kind). TCRdb redid the clone calls on the PCR reads using MiXCR. The table lists 11,000 to 15,000 clones, around 22% of them singletons. The specimen was blood. The source is a female donor with papillary thyroid cancer or a benign thyroid nodule (not recorded which). Some clones in this sample may be carry-over from other donors' samples.

This clone was recorded at least ten times. The rearrangement links TRBV20-1 to TRBJ1-1; 8 bases are shared with TRBD1. In germline, CDR1 is DFQATT, CDR2 SNEGSKA (reference sequence). The CDR3 runs 12 residues. Unmatched junction bases numbered 4, after V lost 8 bases and J lost 2 bases. The CDR3: CSLDRANTEAFF. The CDR3, as DNA: TGCAGTTTGGACAGGGCAAACACTGAAGCTTTCTTT.

The chain recombines TRBV5-6 with TRBJ2-7, with 8 bases identical to TRBD2. The CDR3 loop spans 16 amino acids. Losses at the gene ends were 5 bases for V and 0 bases for J; bases not matched to a gene: 10. Germline CDR1 reads SGHDT; CDR2 reads YYEEEE. The CDR3 nucleotides read TGTGCCAGCAGTTCCACGGGAGGGGAATGCTCCTACGAGCAGTACTTC. Translation gives CASSSTGGECSYEQYF.

This clone turned up a few times. This chain connects TRBV7-3 to TRBJ2-2, with 14 bases lining up with TRBD2. This CDR3 region has 16 residues. The V segment lost 9 bases and the J segment 6 bases; nucleotides outside the gene matches: 9. CDR1 is SGHTA, CDR2 FQGTGA, per germline. The CDR3 sequence: CASSLTSGRASGELFF. The CDR3 DNA reads as TGTGCCAGTAGCCTGACTAGCGGGAGGGCCTCCGGGGAGCTGTTTTTT.

Within the sample, this clone is medium-sized (0.01 to 0.1%). This sequence joins TRBV2 and TRBJ2-1; 8 positions match TRBD2. The CDR3 is 15 residues long. Germline V gene data show CDR1 as SNHLY and CDR2 as FYNNEI. V lost 6 bases and J lost 4; bases outside the gene matches: 8. CDR3 nucleotide sequence: TGTGCCAGCAGGGCTACGCGGGGGGATTACAATGAGCAGTTCTTC. The encoded protein is CASRATRGDYNEQFF.

In its sample, this clone was seen a few times. This rearrangement joins TRBV28 to TRBJ2-7, with 9 nucleotides matching TRBD1. CDR1 and CDR2 (germline): MDHEN, SYDVKM. The CDR3 loop spans 15 amino acids. V lost 3 bases to trimming and J lost 5 bases; unmatched junction nucleotides: 8. The CDR3, as DNA: TGTGCCAGCAGTTTCAAGGGACAGGGTGCCCACGAGCAGTACTTC. As protein: CASSFKGQGAHEQYF. Based on the CDR3 plus reference TRBV28 and TRBJ2-7, the full variable domain is DVKVTQSSRYLVKRTGEKVFLECVQDMDHENMFWYRQDPGLGLRLIYFSYDVKMKEKGDIPEGYSVSREKKERFSLILESASTNQTSMYLCASSFKGQGAHEQYFGPGTRLTVT.

This clone was detected ten times or more. A much bigger clone sits one base away, suggesting this may be a read error. As DNA, the CDR3 is TGTGCCAGCAGTTCACCCGGGACATACAACTATGGCTACACCTTC. Translated, it gives CASSSPGTYNYGYTF. The chain is built from TRBV28 and TRBJ1-2; the D gene is possibly TRBD1 (6 bases). The V gene lost 4 bases and the J gene lost 2 bases, with 14 bases spanning the gap. Germline V gene data show CDR1 as MDHEN and CDR2 as SYDVKM. The CDR3 spans 15 residues.

Many counts were recorded for this clone. The chain recombines TRBV11-2 with TRBJ2-3; D remains ambiguous. Germline assignment: CDR1 SGHAT and CDR2 FQNNGV. Trimming shortened V by 3 bases and J by 0 bases, and 7 bases separated the two germline ends. The CDR3 spans 14 residues. The CDR3 nucleotides read TGTGCCAGCAGCTTCTCAGTTAGCACAGATACGCAGTATTTT. Encoded protein: CASSFSVSTDTQYF.

This clone turned up a few times. A read error may be the cause here, since a much bigger clone is one base away. The V gene is TRBV20-1, the J gene TRBJ2-1, with 9 bases matching TRBD2. Germline assignment: CDR1 DFQATT and CDR2 SNEGSKA (reference sequence). CDR3 length equals 14 residues. The DNA of the CDR3 is TGCGGTGCCCCCGGTAGCGGGAGCGTGCATGAGCAGTTCTTC. Its translation: CGAPGSGSVHEQFF.

This clone was recorded a few times. The V and J genes are TRBV28 and TRBJ2-7; TRBD1 might be the D (6 bases). This CDR3 has 17 residues. Germline CDR1 reads MDHEN; CDR2 reads SYDVKM. V was pared by 6 bases and J by 5 bases, with 26 bases between. The CDR3, as DNA: TGTGCCAGCAGCACCACGACCTTCGGGACACGGAAGGACGAGCAGTACTTC. Its protein is CASSTTTFGTRKDEQYF.

In its sample, this clone is medium-sized. Here the CDR3 DNA reads TGTGCCAGCAGCCTTCCCACTGTACCCTCCTACAATGAGCAGTTCTTC. It codes for CASSLPTVPSYNEQFF. The rearrangement links TRBV6-1 to TRBJ2-1; no definite D call. The V end lost 6 bases, the J end lost 0 bases, and 15 bases lay between the germline ends. This CDR3 region has 16 residues. From germline, CDR1 is MNHNS and CDR2 SASEGT.